Described below is a single T cell receptor (beta chain) sequence and its context. It has no known antigen specificity. No much larger clonotype is one base removed from it; base qualities were not supplied. This entry comes from a study of human T cells and chemical hapten exposure (dated by TCRdb to the early 2020s). General notes on the study: For sensitization, 2% DPC in acetone was applied to a 2 cm by 2 cm area of upper inner arm skin. Libraries were pooled for sequencing, and variation in per-sample TCR yields was attributed mainly to small differences in library volumes within the pool. This study followed changes in the peripheral blood TCR repertoire in vivo during primary and secondary sensitization of alopecia patients to the hapten diphenylcyclopropenone (DPC). For TCR sequencing, blood came from 25 to 35 alopecia patients at anywhere from one to four time points (pre-sensitization, 2, 6 and 24 weeks). Alopecia areata with under or over 50% scalp involvement, alopecia totalis and alopecia universalis were represented in the patient cohort, which was mostly female. Patch testing on the upper back used Finn chambers containing 0.01% DPC, with scoring done after 6 days according to International Contact Dermatitis Research Group standards. Throughout the approximately 23-week study period, patients were also given weekly therapeutic DPC doses on the scalp. Patient blood was sampled pre-sensitization (week 0) and at 2, 6 and about 24 weeks after DPC sensitization. General study outcomes and caveats: All patients had alopecia, a presumed autoimmune disease, so their immune response might differ from that of healthy individuals. A positive correlation was found between the number of PT1 expanded TCRs and patch test score, with significance reached at thresholds 8, 16 and 32 but not 4. After repeated subsampling, changes were observed in the strength of the expansion versus patch-test correlation and in the threshold at which the correlation became significant. Compared with pre-sensitization or healthy control sets, expanded TCRs formed significantly more large CDR3 similarity clusters, which is consistent with antigen-driven responses. The number of TCRs above 1 in 1000 frequency did not change with DPC sensitization; there was no evidence of global repertoire structure alterations.

The intended sense of this specimen's time point label: patch test 3, about 24 weeks after DPC sensitization. According to the study, the label for this sample's treatment or condition signals: therapeutic diphenylcyclopropenone sensitization with weekly scalp DPC. Blood at each patch-test visit was drawn before the patch test was applied. Eligible patients were aged 18 to 70, diagnosed with alopecia, deemed suitable for DPC therapy, and excluded if pregnant. Total RNA was isolated from unfractionated whole blood collected in Tempus Blood RNA tubes. The CDR3 holds 14 amino acids from the cysteine to the phenylalanine. The only DNA kept is the CDR3, 42 bases in frame from the first base. Trimming takes 5 bases from V and 2 bases from J, and the germline ends sit 11 bases apart. Library prep was done by RACE. The instrument given in TCRdb is NextSeq 500. During library preparation, unique molecular identifiers were attached to individual cDNA molecules so that TCRs could be counted quantitatively and reproducibly. From each blood RNA sample, both TCR alpha and TCR beta chains were sequenced. In the authors' own workflow: The median number of TCRs per sample was approximately 96,000, ranging from roughly 23,224 to 690,600. The Decombinator software suite was used to annotate V, J and CDR3 in the TCR reads. For PS versus PT1 abundance plots, all samples were subsampled to the same number of TCRs (28,000). TCRs were defined as expanded if absent before sensitization and observed at least eight times at the 2-week time point. TCRdb redid the processing of the public reads, applying fastp at Q25 and MiXCR, and retained in-frame beta chains. CDR3 protein duplicates are merged, each entry listing the most common genes and DNA. V and J calls and clone size were set by TCRdb, not the authors. For this sample the table gives 110,000 or so distinct CDR3 sequences, of which 30% to 35% were detected only once. The ten largest clones capture roughly 2.7% of the sample.

The chain joins TRBV12-3 or TRBV12-4 to TRBJ2-3; the D gene is possibly TRBD2, with 6 bases matching. This material consisted of whole blood, taken in connection with sensitization to the hapten diphenylcyclopropenone (DPC). The TCR sequence derives from a man in his forties or fifties with alopecia areata. Some clones in this sample may be carry-over from other donors' samples. This receptor has the CDR3 CASSQRGNTDTQYF. The nucleotides are TGTGCCAGCAGTCAACGGGGGAACACAGATACGCAGTATTTT.